Below are 9 T cell receptor beta chains sequenced from a single sample in a study of cytomegalovirus exposure and HLA in healthy donors. With 60 Vbeta and 13 Jbeta primers, the PCR was carried out. The assay was immunoSEQ multiplex PCR, and TCRdb's table has in-frame clones only and misses some. Of approximately 150,000 clones in the sample, approximately 84% were seen once. The sequenced sample consisted of PBMCs. The origin of the receptors is a man aged 25-45 years in good health and CMV-seronegative.

The chain carries TRBV2 and TRBJ2-5; 11 bases agree with TRBD2. Matching the DNA end better, TRBJ2-7 makes the J call doubtful. CDR3 length equals 15 residues. Looked up from germline, CDR1 is SNHLY and CDR2 is FYNNEI. CDR3 nucleotide sequence: TGTGCCAGCAGTAGGACTAGCGGGTCGTACTACGAGCAGTACTTC. Protein: CASSRTSGSYYEQYF.

The chain is built from TRBV27 and TRBJ2-7; 8 bases are shared with TRBD2. Germline CDR1 is MNHEY and CDR2 is SMNVEV (reference sequence). Trimming removed 7 bases from V and 0 bases from J; junction bases left unmatched: 8. CDR3 length equals 15 residues. The CDR3 here is CASTPGGGASYEQYF. The CDR3 DNA follows: TGTGCCAGCACCCCGGGAGGGGGGGCCTCCTACGAGCAGTACTTC.

V and J are TRBV6-4 and TRBJ2-2; D call uncertain. The V end was cut by 5 bases, the J end by 4 bases, with 8 bases between. The CDR3 length is 13 residues. From germline, CDR1 is MRHNA and CDR2 SNTAGT. For the CDR3, the DNA is TGTGCCAGCAGTCCGGTATCCACCGGGGAGCTGTTTTTT. Its protein is CASSPVSTGELFF.

As DNA, the CDR3 is TGTGCCAGCAGCTTAGCGCTAACCGAGACCCAGTACTTC. Translating gives CASSLALTETQYF. This chain links TRBV7-7 with TRBJ2-5; D is undetermined. The CDR3 length is 13 residues. Germline lookup yields CDR1 SSHAT and CDR2 FNYEAQ (reference sequence). V was cut by 0 bases and J by 5 bases, with 7 bases left in between. The full variable domain, in which reference TRBV7-7 and TRBJ2-5 provide the parts outside the CDR3, is GAGVSQSPRYKVTKRGQDVTLRCDPISSHATLYWYQQALGQGPEFLTYFNYEAQPDKSGLPSDRFSAERPEGSISTLTIQRTEQRDSAMYRCASSLALTETQYFGPGTRLLVL.

The V and J genes are TRBV10-3 and TRBJ1-1; 9 nucleotides match TRBD1. The trim removed 2 bases at V and 5 bases at J, leaving 9 bases unmatched. The germline gives CDR1 ENHRY, CDR2 SYGVKD. The CDR3 runs 16 residues. The CDR3 nucleotides are TGTGCCATCAGTGAGACCGAACAGGGGGCGAGGACTGAAGCTTTCTTT. It yields the protein CAISETEQGARTEAFF.

This clone was counted between two and nine times. V and J are TRBV2 and TRBJ1-1; D perhaps matches TRBD1 (5 bases). V was clipped by 2 bases and J by 0 bases, with 10 bases between them. CDR1 SNHLY and CDR2 FYNNEI come from the germline V gene. The CDR3 runs to 15 residues. The CDR3 loop is CASSEMGQLNTEAFF. CDR3 nucleotide sequence: TGTGCCAGCAGTGAAATGGGGCAGTTGAACACTGAAGCTTTCTTT.

This chain joins TRBV7-6 and TRBJ2-5; 10 bases match TRBD2. The V and J ends lost 5 bases and 5 bases, in that order; junction bases with no gene match: 11. From germline, CDR1 is SGHVS and CDR2 FNYEAQ. This CDR3 is 16 amino acids long. The CDR3 loop reads CASSQRASGSGETQYF. The CDR3 nucleotides are TGTGCCAGCAGCCAAAGGGCTAGCGGGAGTGGGGAGACCCAGTACTTC.

This clone appeared a few times. The V and J genes are TRBV7-2 and TRBJ2-7, with 8 bases that match TRBD1. The CDR3 totals 17 residues. The V segment lost 5 bases and the J segment 3 bases; nucleotides outside the gene matches: 15. The germline CDR1 and CDR2 sequences are SGHTA and FQGNSA. For the CDR3, the DNA is TGTGCCAGCAGCATAAAGACAGGGGCCTCAAAAGTCTACGAGCAGTACTTC. It encodes CASSIKTGASKVYEQYF.

The chain combines TRBV5-4 with TRBJ2-2, with 9 nucleotides matching TRBD2. Losses at the gene ends were 0 bases for V and 0 bases for J; bases not matched to a gene: 12. The CDR3 extends over 20 amino acids. CDR1 is SGHNT, CDR2 YYREEE, per germline (reference sequence). Written as DNA, the CDR3 is TGTGCCAGCAGCTTGGGTCCAGCGGGGGGCCCCCATCCGAACACCGGGGAGCTGTTTTTT. It yields the protein CASSLGPAGGPHPNTGELFF. The variable domain in full, completed from reference TRBV5-4 and TRBJ2-2, reads ETGVTQSPTHLIKTRGQQVTLRCSSQSGHNTVSWYQQALGQGPQFIFQYYREEENGRGNFPPRFSGLQFPNYSSELNVNALELDDSALYLCASSLGPAGGPHPNTGELFFGEGSRLTVL.